This TCR beta chain was identified during a study of patients and donors after allogeneic stem cell transplantation. This clonotype is medium-sized by share. TCRdb reprocessed the RT-PCR reads with MiXCR, giving one entry per CDR3 protein. The data hold some 2,600 distinct CDR3 sequences, with over 7.5% observed a single time. The CDR3 covers 13 residues. From germline, CDR1 is SGHTA and CDR2 FQGNSA. Deletions cut 5 bases from V and 6 bases from J, with 8 bases between. The sequenced sample was blood, either unsorted or a sorted T cell fraction (not recorded which). The chain couples TRBV7-2 to TRBJ1-6; D not resolved. This clonotype was sampled from a human donor who was either an allogeneic HSCT recipient or a stem cell or donor lymphocyte infusion donor (not recorded which). It is not recorded whose cells these are; they may come from a transplant donor. Written as DNA, the CDR3 is TGTGCCAGCAGCCTGTTGGGTAATTCACCCCTCCACTTT. This codes for CASSLLGNSPLHF.